Below, 5 T cell receptor beta chains from the same sample are listed, as sequenced in a study of CD4 and CD8 cells across lung adenocarcinoma regions. MiXCR, run by TCRdb on the PCR reads, gives a single entry per CDR3 protein. The data show 4,000 or so distinct CDR3 sequences, approximately 60% seen once. The sequencing input was CD8+ T cells from the margin of a lung tumor. These receptors all stem from a female donor with lung adenocarcinoma. The CD4 and CD8 labels of this study may be unreliable.

Comments on this clonotype: A read error may be the cause here, since a much bigger clone is one base away. Given the absence of the conserved phenylalanine or tryptophan at the CDR3 end, a read error is likely. The J gene is TRBJ1-2, the V gene TRBV10-3, with D tentatively TRBD1 (5 bases). This CDR3 has 15 residues. V was shortened by 4 bases and J by 0 bases, with 12 bases between the two germline ends. The germline gives CDR1 ENHRY, CDR2 SYGVKD. The CDR3 region has the DNA TGTGCCATCAGTGCAGTGGGGGGAGCTAACTATGGCTACACCTTA. Residues: CAISAVGGANYGYTL.

The gene calls are TRBV12-3 or TRBV12-4 and TRBJ2-7, with 8 bases matching TRBD2. The end of the DNA fits TRBJ2-1 better, so the J call may be wrong. The CDR3 extends over 16 amino acids. CDR3: CASSLARRTSFNEQFF. As DNA, the CDR3 is TGTGCCAGCAGTTTAGCCCGCCGGACTAGCTTCAATGAGCAGTTCTTC.

In this sample, this clonotype turned up once. The conserved phenylalanine or tryptophan is not found at the CDR3 terminus, so this likely reflects a read error. The genes are TRBV6-5 and TRBJ1-2; the D is unclear. The V gene's germline CDR1 is MNHEY and CDR2 SVGAGI. CDR3 size: 13 residues. V lost 2 bases and J lost 6, with 10 bases in between. The CDR3 region is CASSYRGENGYTL. Here the CDR3 DNA reads TGTGCCAGCAGTTACCGCGGGGAAAATGGCTACACCTTA.

The chain combines TRBV6-5 with TRBJ2-1; weak D call: TRBD2 (5 bases). This CDR3 is built from 15 residues. Trimming cost V 4 bases and J 3 bases, with 13 bases left between them. Germline V gene sequence: CDR1 MNHEY, CDR2 SVGAGI. The CDR3 nucleotides are TGTGCCAGCAGTTCGCGGCGGGCCGACTACAATGAGCAGTTCTTC. This sequence encodes CASSSRRADYNEQFF.

The V and J genes are TRBV11-2 and TRBJ2-3; D not certain. Trimming left V 5 bases short and J 4 bases short, with 13 bases between. The germline gives CDR1 SGHAT, CDR2 FQNNGV. The CDR3 is made up of 14 amino acids. The CDR3, as DNA: TGTGCCAGCAGCCAATTTAGCCGGTCAGATACGCAGTATTTT. Its translation is CASSQFSRSDTQYF.